This T cell receptor (beta chain) was sequenced during a study of cytomegalovirus exposure and HLA in healthy donors. Only a few counts were recorded for this clone. As yet, its antigen is unknown. The study ran its PCR with 60 Vbeta and 13 Jbeta primers. Profiled with immunoSEQ multiplex PCR; TCRdb holds only in-frame clones, not every one. Of about 130,000 clones listed, roughly two thirds were seen once; the top ten hold roughly 1.6%. Regarding the study as a whole: A missense DCLRE1C variant was associated with V- and J-gene trimming of TCR beta chains in a later analysis, and an independent cohort replicated the association.

Germline assignment: CDR1 SGHVS and CDR2 FNYEAQ. Trimming took 1 base from V and 7 from J; bases not matched to a gene: 6. The CDR3 loop spans 14 amino acids. The clonotype was recovered from a man aged 30 to 45 in good health and CMV-seropositive. The rearrangement joins TRBV7-6 to TRBJ1-2; 7 bases are a match to TRBD1. Sequencing was performed on PBMCs. CDR3: CASSLGQGLGGYTF. The CDR3 coding sequence is TGTGCCAGCAGCTTAGGACAGGGTCTGGGTGGCTACACCTTC.